This T cell receptor (beta chain) was captured by sequencing in a study of blood T cell repertoires in COVID-19. The authors' processing: Reference gene primer amplification yielded estimated nucleated cell counts. The data were produced by immunoSEQ multiplex PCR, yet TCRdb's version contains in-frame clones alone and is incomplete. Clone size and V and J calls were adopted from that table, with D and trimming inferred from the DNA. This sample carries tens of thousands of clones, around 90% of them seen once, and the ten largest clones take more than 20%. The receptor comes from an elderly woman with COVID-19, enrolled during active disease. Material for sequencing was peripheral blood.

The CDR3: CASSQDPQSHTGELFF. Here the CDR3 DNA reads TGTGCCAGCAGCCAAGATCCCCAGTCCCACACCGGGGAGCTGTTTTTT. The J gene is TRBJ2-2, the V gene TRBV4-2; D gene unclear. The CDR3 spans 16 residues. Per the germline V gene, CDR1 is LGHNA and CDR2 is YNFKEQ. V lost 0 bases and J 3 bases, leaving 11 bases between the germline ends.